These T cell receptor beta chains were read from a single sample in a study of spatial heterogeneity in lung cancer. TCRdb re-called the 5' RACE reads through MiXCR, storing one row per CDR3 protein. The table includes 6,400 or so distinct CDR3 sequences, roughly 18% detected once. Here the sequenced sample was normal lung tissue next to the tumor, taken at surgery. These receptors originate from a male donor with early-stage non-small cell lung cancer. The CDR3 runs from the conserved cysteine through the conserved F or W. The D gene is left open where the match is weak.

TRBV5-6,TRBJ2-5,TRBD2,CASSSGTGLAEIETQYF
TRBV6-5,TRBJ1-1,-,CASSYRGMTEAFF
TRBV20-1,TRBJ2-5,TRBD2,CSARAQREKDFRETQYF
TRBV6-6,TRBJ1-1,-,CASRHSRQNTEAFF
TRBV29-1,TRBJ2-2,-,CSGLANTGELFF
TRBV2,TRBJ2-1,-,CASSEVGGGRNEQFF
TRBV3-1,TRBJ2-2,-,CASSQGQSNTGELFF
TRBV12-3/TRBV12-4,TRBJ2-3,TRBD1,CASSPGTGVTDTQYF
TRBV20-1,TRBJ1-1,-,CSASLLLNTEAFF
TRBV12-3/TRBV12-4,TRBJ2-1,TRBD2,CASSFSGMPYNEQFF
TRBV20-1,TRBJ2-7,-,CSASFQGGYEQYF
TRBV6-5,TRBJ2-1,-,CASSLLAGQLFF
TRBV27,TRBJ1-5,-,CASSFLGTGQPQHF
TRBV5-1,TRBJ2-7,-,CASSLGTISEQYF
TRBV20-1,TRBJ2-1,-,CSARDGGRPNYNEQFF
TRBV9,TRBJ2-3,TRBD2,CASSVAGSGATDTQYF
TRBV28,TRBJ2-7,-,CASRSVEQYEQYF
TRBV18,TRBJ1-5,-,CASSDRTGNSNQPQHF
TRBV7-8,TRBJ2-7,-,CASSLAPAGDLDEQYF
TRBV30,TRBJ1-1,-,CAWSLQVGNTEAFF
TRBV28,TRBJ2-7,-,CASSFGPPLYEQYF
TRBV30,TRBJ2-1,TRBD2,CAWSGGSGGVEQFF
TRBV12-3/TRBV12-4,TRBJ1-1,-,CASTLRGFSEAFF
TRBV12-3/TRBV12-4,TRBJ1-1,-,CASRPGSREAFF
TRBV9,TRBJ1-4,TRBD1,CASSLGTGVQSNEKLFF
TRBV5-5,TRBJ1-5,TRBD1,CASRRTGGDSNQPQHF
TRBV6-1,TRBJ1-5,-,CASSYKATTFGNQPQHF
TRBV20-1,TRBJ2-7,-,CSAGEGLNF
TRBV30,TRBJ1-3,-,CAWKAAGNTIYF
TRBV15,TRBJ2-3,-,CATSRDRAADTQYF
TRBV7-2,TRBJ1-3,-,CASSSTSAGNTIYF